A selection of T cell receptor beta chains follows, all from one sample in a study of Tregs in tolerant kidney transplant recipients. Their antigens are not known. Here immunoSEQ multiplex PCR was the method, and the copy in TCRdb shows in-frame clones only, minus some. Of 16,000 or so clones in the sample, about 61% are singletons; the top ten hold 3% to 3.5%. The material sequenced was Tregs from blood cultured with allogeneic cells. The receptors stem from a human donor in good health. Each CDR3 is given with its conserved first and last residue. The D gene is left open where the match is weak. Clone size appears in some rows only: once, few, many, or a class for an expanded clone.

14	few	TRBV5-1	TRBJ2-7	NA	CASSRPTDTYEQYF	TGCGCCAGCAGCCGTCCGACAGATACCTACGAGCAGTACTTC
14	NA	TRBV5-4	TRBJ2-2	TRBD1	CASSPGGRNGELFF	TGTGCCAGCAGCCCAGGGGGCAGGAATGGGGAGCTGTTTTTT
15	NA	TRBV5-1	TRBJ2-1	NA	CASSPPGGGGRTQFF	TGCGCCAGCAGCCCCCCCGGTGGAGGGGGCCGGACCCAGTTCTTC
17	NA	TRBV15	TRBJ2-2	TRBD2	CATRLAGASWGSGELFF	TGTGCCACCAGACTAGCGGGAGCCAGCTGGGGGAGCGGGGAGCTGTTTTTT
15	few	TRBV10-3	TRBJ2-7	NA	CAISGAPGETYEQYF	TGTGCCATCAGTGGGGCTCCGGGTGAGACCTACGAGCAGTACTTC
13	NA	TRBV30	TRBJ1-2	TRBD1	CAWSSRQGGGYTF	TGTGCCTGGAGTTCCCGACAGGGGGGGGGCTACACCTTC
11	NA	TRBV6-6	TRBJ1-2	NA	CASGRGLGYTF	TGTGCCAGCGGGAGGGGTTTAGGCTACACCTTC
16	NA	TRBV5-4	TRBJ2-3	TRBD2	CASSFGLAGGADTQYF	TGTGCCAGCAGCTTCGGACTAGCGGGAGGCGCAGATACGCAGTATTTT
17	NA	TRBV7-9	TRBJ2-1	NA	CASSLWGRSGSYNEQFF	TGTGCCAGCAGCTTATGGGGTAGGAGTGGCTCCTACAATGAGCAGTTCTTC
19	NA	TRBV9	TRBJ1-4	NA	CASSVGPGPSQSPNEKLFF	TGTGCCAGCAGCGTAGGGCCGGGGCCATCCCAGAGCCCTAATGAAAAACTGTTTTTT
12	NA	TRBV9	TRBJ2-3	NA	CASSTSEGTQYF	TGTGCCAGCAGCACCTCTGAGGGTACGCAGTATTTT
13	NA	TRBV6-6	TRBJ1-2	NA	CASSSGLGYGYTF	TGTGCCAGCAGTTCTGGGTTGGGCTATGGCTACACCTTC
13	NA	TRBV7-3	TRBJ2-3	NA	CASSLTRRNTQYF	TGTGCCAGCAGCTTAACGAGACGGAATACGCAGTATTTT
13	NA	TRBV6-6	TRBJ2-3	NA	CASSPPPGDTQYF	TGTGCCAGCAGCCCGCCGCCAGGGGATACGCAGTATTTT
15	few	TRBV18	TRBJ2-1	TRBD2	CASSPNLADYNEQFF	TGTGCCAGCTCACCTAACCTAGCGGACTACAATGAGCAGTTCTTC
15	few	TRBV29-1	TRBJ2-5	TRBD2	CSVGGASGSRETQYF	TGCAGCGTTGGAGGTGCTAGCGGGAGTAGGGAGACCCAGTACTTC